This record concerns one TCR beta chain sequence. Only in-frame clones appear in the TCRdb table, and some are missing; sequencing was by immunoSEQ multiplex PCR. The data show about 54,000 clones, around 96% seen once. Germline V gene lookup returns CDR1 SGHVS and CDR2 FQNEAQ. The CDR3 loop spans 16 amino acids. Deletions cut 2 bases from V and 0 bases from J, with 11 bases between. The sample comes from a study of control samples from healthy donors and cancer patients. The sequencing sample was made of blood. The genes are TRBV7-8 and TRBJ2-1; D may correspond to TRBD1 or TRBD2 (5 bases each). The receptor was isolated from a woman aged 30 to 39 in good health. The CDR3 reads CASSLSWDLSYNEQFF. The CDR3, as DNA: TGTGCCAGCAGCTTAAGTTGGGACCTCTCCTACAATGAGCAGTTCTTC.